Listed below are T cell receptor beta chains from one sample, sequenced in a study of spatial heterogeneity in lung cancer. TCRdb re-called the 5' RACE reads with MiXCR, one entry per CDR3 protein. The table has approximately 26,000 distinct CDR3 sequences, roughly 10% seen once. This specimen was lung tumor tissue, taken at surgery. The receptors stem from a male donor with early-stage non-small cell lung cancer. Both conserved end residues are part of each CDR3. A D gene is named only where the DNA matches it firmly. Clone size is shown for a subset of rows, as once, few, many or a class of expanded clone.

v_gene	d_gene	j_gene	len	abundance	CDR3aa	CDR3nt
TRBV7-8	TRBD2	TRBJ2-1	20	-	CASSLSSGLAGASIHNEQFF	TGTGCCAGCAGCCTGAGTAGTGGACTAGCGGGAGCGTCGATCCACAATGAGCAGTTCTTC
TRBV2	TRBD1	TRBJ1-6	14	once	CASRRDSPNSPLHF	TGTGCCAGCAGGAGGGACAGCCCTAATTCACCCCTCCACTTT
TRBV4-1	-	TRBJ1-5	13	medium-sized	CASSLKDNQPQHF	TGCGCCAGTTCTTTGAAGGACAATCAGCCCCAGCATTTT
TRBV18	-	TRBJ2-5	14	few	CASSPGGESETQYF	TGTGCCAGCTCACCAGGCGGGGAATCAGAGACCCAGTACTTC
TRBV7-9	-	TRBJ2-2	17	-	CVSSLGGDSPRTGELFF	TGTGTCAGCAGCTTAGGCGGGGACAGTCCGCGGACCGGGGAGCTGTTTTTT
TRBV2	TRBD1	TRBJ2-1	19	few	CASRPPGQGFGYGYNEQFF	TGTGCCAGCAGGCCACCGGGACAGGGGTTCGGATACGGGTACAATGAGCAGTTCTTC
TRBV6-6	TRBD1	TRBJ2-1	15	-	CASRDEGGRYNEQFF	TGTGCCAGCAGGGATGAAGGGGGCAGGTACAATGAGCAGTTCTTC
TRBV6-2/TRBV6-3	-	TRBJ1-5	13	many	CASSYKGNQPQHF	TGTGCCAGCAGTTACAAAGGCAATCAGCCCCAGCATTTT
TRBV28	TRBD1	TRBJ2-7	15	many	CASSAPGQGSNEQYF	TGTGCCAGCAGTGCGCCGGGACAGGGCTCCAACGAGCAGTACTTC
TRBV4-3	-	TRBJ2-3	16	many	CASSQDPGLGTDTQYF	TGCGCCAGCAGCCAAGATCCGGGACTGGGGACAGATACGCAGTATTTT
TRBV7-9	-	TRBJ1-4	15	few	CASSLAGAQNEKLFF	TGTGCCAGCAGCTTAGCGGGGGCTCAAAATGAAAAACTGTTTTTT
TRBV2	-	TRBJ1-1	15	-	CASSSAQGGGTEAFF	TGTGCCAGCAGTTCTGCTCAGGGTGGGGGCACTGAAGCTTTCTTT
TRBV10-3	TRBD2	TRBJ2-1	13	many	CATWAAGGVEQFF	TGTGCCACCTGGGCAGCGGGAGGAGTTGAGCAGTTCTTC
TRBV9	-	TRBJ2-5	15	medium-sized	CASSVVTSGGETQYF	TGTGCCAGCAGCGTAGTCACTAGTGGTGGAGAGACCCAGTACTTC
TRBV19	TRBD1	TRBJ2-1	15	many	CASSVGTGTYNEQFF	TGTGCCAGTAGTGTCGGGACAGGGACGTACAATGAGCAGTTCTTC
TRBV3-1	-	TRBJ2-5	12	few	CASSQDGETQYF	TGTGCCAGCAGCCAAGATGGGGAGACCCAGTACTTC
TRBV27	-	TRBJ2-5	13	many	CASSPPGYETQYF	TGTGCCAGCAGTCCCCCTGGTTATGAGACCCAGTACTTC
TRBV5-4	TRBD1	TRBJ2-1	14	-	CASSLAGTENEQFF	TGTGCCAGCAGCTTGGCCGGGACAGAGAATGAGCAGTTCTTC
TRBV28	-	TRBJ1-2	14	many	CASSLKPRGYGYTF	TGTGCCAGCAGTTTAAAGCCTAGGGGCTATGGCTACACCTTC
TRBV28	-	TRBJ2-5	14	many	CASSLSGRQETQYF	TGTGCCAGCAGTTTATCAGGGCGCCAAGAGACCCAGTACTTC
TRBV5-5	TRBD1	TRBJ1-6	16	many	CASSWGTVRTDSPLHF	TGTGCCAGCAGCTGGGGGACAGTGCGAACGGATTCACCCCTCCACTTT
TRBV6-2/TRBV6-3	TRBD1	TRBJ2-1	22	few	CASSYTTSGTGGPRITYNEQFF	TGTGCCAGCAGTTACACTACCTCCGGGACAGGGGGCCCAAGGATCACCTACAATGAGCAGTTCTTC
TRBV5-4	TRBD1	TRBJ1-2	15	few	CASSLDQGANYGYTF	TGTGCCAGCAGCTTGGACCAGGGGGCTAACTATGGCTACACCTTC
TRBV7-2	-	TRBJ2-5	14	many	CASSPSTGGETQYF	TGTGCCAGCAGCCCCTCGACAGGTGGAGAGACCCAGTACTTC
TRBV9	TRBD2	TRBJ2-5	14	-	CVSSLTSGQETQYF	TGTGTCAGCAGCTTAACTAGCGGGCAAGAGACCCAGTACTTC
TRBV15	-	TRBJ2-6	16	many	CATSRSTGSGANVLTF	TGTGCCACCAGCAGGTCCACAGGCTCTGGGGCCAACGTCCTGACTTTC
TRBV7-3	TRBD1	TRBJ2-2	16	once	CASSSGQAGNTGELFF	TGTGCCAGCAGCTCCGGACAGGCCGGAAACACCGGGGAGCTGTTTTTT
TRBV18	-	TRBJ1-1	18	few	CASSPLRDPRGKNTEAFF	TGTGCCAGCTCACCCCTACGGGACCCTAGGGGTAAGAACACTGAAGCTTTCTTT
TRBV5-6	TRBD1	TRBJ2-2	15	few	CASSPGTAKTGELFF	TGTGCCAGCAGCCCGGGGACAGCCAAAACCGGGGAGCTGTTTTTT
TRBV27	-	TRBJ2-2	21	many	CASSSKHQGYFTDANTGELFF	TGTGCCAGCAGTTCCAAGCACCAGGGTTATTTTACGGACGCGAACACCGGGGAGCTGTTTTTT
TRBV6-6	-	TRBJ2-7	12	many	CATKERGYEQYF	TGTGCCACCAAGGAAAGAGGCTACGAGCAGTACTTC
TRBV28	TRBD1	TRBJ2-5	16	many	CASSGLLGQGEETQYF	TGTGCCAGCAGTGGCCTGCTGGGACAGGGGGAAGAGACCCAGTACTTC
TRBV2	TRBD2	TRBJ2-3	14	-	CASSEWSSGDTQYF	TGTGCCAGCAGTGAATGGAGTAGCGGGGATACGCAGTATTTT
TRBV7-2	-	TRBJ2-5	15	-	CASSYTSGYQETQYF	TGTGCCAGCAGCTACACATCTGGGTACCAGGAGACCCAGTACTTC
TRBV7-2	-	TRBJ1-1	16	few	CASSLGGTPLETEAFF	TGTGCCAGCAGCTTAGGCGGGACACCTCTAGAGACTGAAGCTTTCTTT
TRBV25-1	-	TRBJ1-2	13	few	CASKGYTAGGYTF	TGTGCCAGCAAAGGGTACACGGCGGGCGGCTACACCTTC
TRBV12-3/TRBV12-4	-	TRBJ1-6	16	-	CASSLSLVTEDSPLHF	TGTGCCAGCAGTTTAAGTTTAGTGACAGAGGATTCACCCCTCCACTTT
TRBV28	-	TRBJ2-3	13	medium-sized	CASRPQGRDTQYF	TGTGCCAGCAGGCCACAGGGAAGAGATACGCAGTATTTT
TRBV7-2	TRBD2	TRBJ2-5	14	medium-sized	CASSLTSGTETQYF	TGTGCCAGCAGCTTAACTAGCGGAACAGAGACCCAGTACTTC
TRBV28	-	TRBJ1-5	15	many	CASSYRSNSNQPQHF	TGTGCCAGCAGTTATCGATCGAATAGCAATCAGCCCCAGCATTTT
TRBV12-3/TRBV12-4	-	TRBJ1-5	13	many	CASVLGSPQPQHF	TGTGCCAGTGTGCTGGGGTCGCCTCAGCCCCAGCATTTT
TRBV7-9	TRBD2	TRBJ2-1	17	-	CASSLDFGGGNYNEQFF	TGTGCCAGCAGCTTAGACTTCGGCGGGGGGAACTACAATGAGCAGTTCTTC
TRBV28	-	TRBJ1-6	16	many	CASNPRGGTYNSPLHF	TGTGCCAGCAATCCCAGGGGAGGGACCTATAATTCACCCCTCCACTTT
TRBV5-1	-	TRBJ1-4	15	many	CASSLDERGGEKLFF	TGCGCCAGCAGCTTGGACGAAAGGGGTGGTGAAAAACTGTTTTTT
TRBV12-3/TRBV12-4	TRBD2	TRBJ2-1	14	-	CASSLTSGYNEQFF	TGTGCCAGCAGTTTAACTAGCGGATACAATGAGCAGTTCTTC
TRBV7-8	TRBD2	TRBJ2-7	15	-	CASSLIAGNVYEQYF	TGTGCCAGCAGCTTAATAGCGGGGAACGTCTACGAGCAGTACTTC
TRBV6-1	-	TRBJ2-5	14	few	CASMGTDHGETQYF	TGTGCCAGCATGGGCACAGATCATGGGGAGACCCAGTACTTC
TRBV6-4	TRBD2	TRBJ2-1	16	few	CASSDGTSGSYNEQFF	TGTGCCAGCAGTGACGGGACTAGCGGGTCCTACAATGAGCAGTTCTTC
TRBV19	-	TRBJ2-1	15	many	CASSPSQGGYNEQFF	TGTGCCAGTAGCCCGAGCCAGGGGGGTTACAATGAGCAGTTCTTC
TRBV28	-	TRBJ2-3	16	many	CASRPPLGRSTDTQYF	TGTGCCAGCAGGCCTCCCCTGGGCAGGTCCACAGATACGCAGTATTTT
TRBV29-1	TRBD2	TRBJ2-1	14	many	CSGSGGVAYNEQFF	TGCAGCGGAAGCGGGGGGGTAGCCTACAATGAGCAGTTCTTC